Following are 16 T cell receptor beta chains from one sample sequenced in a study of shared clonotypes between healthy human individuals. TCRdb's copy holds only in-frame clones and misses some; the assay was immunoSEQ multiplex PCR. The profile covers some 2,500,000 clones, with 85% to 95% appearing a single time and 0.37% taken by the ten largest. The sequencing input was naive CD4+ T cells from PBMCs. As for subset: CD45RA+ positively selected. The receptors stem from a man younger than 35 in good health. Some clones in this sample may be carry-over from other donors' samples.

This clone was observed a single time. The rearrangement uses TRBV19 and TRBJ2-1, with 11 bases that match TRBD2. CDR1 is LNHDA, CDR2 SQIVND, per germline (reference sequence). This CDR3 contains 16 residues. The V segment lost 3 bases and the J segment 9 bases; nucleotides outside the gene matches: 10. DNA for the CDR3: TGTGCCAGTAGTATGGGTAGCGGGAGGGCCTGGGGTGAGCAGTTCTTC. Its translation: CASSMGSGRAWGEQFF.

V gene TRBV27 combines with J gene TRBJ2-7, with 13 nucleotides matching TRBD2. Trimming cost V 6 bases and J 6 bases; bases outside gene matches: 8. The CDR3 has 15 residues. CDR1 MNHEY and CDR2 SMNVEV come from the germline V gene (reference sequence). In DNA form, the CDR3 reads TGTGCCAGCAGCCTTCGACTAGCGGGAGGAGCCGAGCAGTACTTC. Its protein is CASSLRLAGGAEQYF.

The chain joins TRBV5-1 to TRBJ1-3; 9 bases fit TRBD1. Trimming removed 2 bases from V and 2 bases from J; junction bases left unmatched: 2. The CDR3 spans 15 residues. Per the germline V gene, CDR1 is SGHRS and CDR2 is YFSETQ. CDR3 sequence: CASSLQGAAGNTIYF. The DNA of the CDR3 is TGCGCCAGCAGCTTACAGGGGGCGGCTGGAAACACCATATATTTT.

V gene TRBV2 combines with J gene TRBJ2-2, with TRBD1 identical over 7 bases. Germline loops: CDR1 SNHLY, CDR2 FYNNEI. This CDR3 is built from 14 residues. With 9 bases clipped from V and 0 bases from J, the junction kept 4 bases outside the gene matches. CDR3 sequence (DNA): TGTGCCAGTGTCCAGGGGGCGAACACCGGGGAGCTGTTTTTT. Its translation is CASVQGANTGELFF.

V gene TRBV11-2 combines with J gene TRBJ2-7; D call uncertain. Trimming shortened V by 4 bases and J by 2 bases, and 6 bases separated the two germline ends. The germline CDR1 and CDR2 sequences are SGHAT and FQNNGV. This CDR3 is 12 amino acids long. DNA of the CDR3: TGTGCCAGCAGCTCCCACCCCTACGAGCAGTACTTC. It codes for CASSSHPYEQYF.

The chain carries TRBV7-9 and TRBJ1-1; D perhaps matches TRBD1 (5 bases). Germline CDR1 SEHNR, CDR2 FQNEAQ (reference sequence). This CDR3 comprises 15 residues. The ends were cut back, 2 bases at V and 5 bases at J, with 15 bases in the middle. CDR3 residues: CASSLMGGLETEAFF. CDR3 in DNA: TGTGCCAGCAGCTTAATGGGGGGATTGGAGACTGAAGCTTTCTTT.

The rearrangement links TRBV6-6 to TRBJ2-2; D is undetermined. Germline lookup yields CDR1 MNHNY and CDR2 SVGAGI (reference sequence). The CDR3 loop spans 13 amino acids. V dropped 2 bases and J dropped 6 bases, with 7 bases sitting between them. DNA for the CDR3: TGTGCCAGCAGTTACCCGCCCGCCGGGGAGCTGTTTTTT. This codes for CASSYPPAGELFF.

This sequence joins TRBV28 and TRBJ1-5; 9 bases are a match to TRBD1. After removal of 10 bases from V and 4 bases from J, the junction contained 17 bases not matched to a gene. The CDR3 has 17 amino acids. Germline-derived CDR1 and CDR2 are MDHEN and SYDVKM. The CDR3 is CATAVGQGLVRNQPQHF. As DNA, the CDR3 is TGTGCCACCGCCGTGGGACAGGGATTAGTACGGAATCAGCCCCAGCATTTT. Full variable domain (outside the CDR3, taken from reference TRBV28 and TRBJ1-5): DVKVTQSSRYLVKRTGEKVFLECVQDMDHENMFWYRQDPGLGLRLIYFSYDVKMKEKGDIPEGYSVSREKKERFSLILESASTNQTSMYLCATAVGQGLVRNQPQHFGDGTRLSIL.

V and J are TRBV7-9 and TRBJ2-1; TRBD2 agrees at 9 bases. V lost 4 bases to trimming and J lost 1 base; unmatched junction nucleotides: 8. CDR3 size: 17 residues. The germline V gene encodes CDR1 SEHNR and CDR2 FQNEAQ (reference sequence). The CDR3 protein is CASSSFGSGSSYNEQFF. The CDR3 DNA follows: TGTGCCAGCAGCTCCTTCGGTAGCGGGAGTTCCTACAATGAGCAGTTCTTC. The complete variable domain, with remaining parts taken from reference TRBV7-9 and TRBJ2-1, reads DTGVSQNPRHKITKRGQNVTFRCDPISEHNRLYWYRQTLGQGPEFLTYFQNEAQLEKSRLLSDRFSAERPKGSFSTLEIQRTEQGDSAMYLCASSSFGSGSSYNEQFFGPGTRLTVL.

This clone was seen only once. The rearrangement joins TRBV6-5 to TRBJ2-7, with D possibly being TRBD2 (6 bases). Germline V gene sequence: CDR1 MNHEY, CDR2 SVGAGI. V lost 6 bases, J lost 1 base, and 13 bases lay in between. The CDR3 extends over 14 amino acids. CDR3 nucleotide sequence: TGTGCCAGCAGCGGCGTGGGGGGATCCTACGAGCAGTACTTC. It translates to CASSGVGGSYEQYF.

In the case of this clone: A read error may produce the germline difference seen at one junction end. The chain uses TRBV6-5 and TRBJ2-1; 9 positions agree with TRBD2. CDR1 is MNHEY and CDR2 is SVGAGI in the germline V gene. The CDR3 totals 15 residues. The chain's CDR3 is CASRWLAGKYNEQFF. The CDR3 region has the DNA TGTGCTAGCAGGTGGCTAGCGGGAAAATACAATGAGCAGTTCTTC.

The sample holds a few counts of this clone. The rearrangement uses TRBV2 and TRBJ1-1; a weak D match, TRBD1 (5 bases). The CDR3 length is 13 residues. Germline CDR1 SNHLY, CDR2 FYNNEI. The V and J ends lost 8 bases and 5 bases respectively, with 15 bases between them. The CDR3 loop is CASGRQWRTEAFF. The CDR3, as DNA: TGTGCCAGCGGTCGACAGTGGCGGACTGAAGCTTTCTTT.

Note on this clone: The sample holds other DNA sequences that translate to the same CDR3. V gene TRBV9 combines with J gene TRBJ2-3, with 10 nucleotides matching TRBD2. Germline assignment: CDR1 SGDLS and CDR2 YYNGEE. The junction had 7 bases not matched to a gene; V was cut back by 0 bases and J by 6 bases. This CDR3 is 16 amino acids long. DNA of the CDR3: TGTGCCAGCAGCGTAGGGCTAGCGGGAGTAGCGGATACGCAGTATTTT. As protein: CASSVGLAGVADTQYF.

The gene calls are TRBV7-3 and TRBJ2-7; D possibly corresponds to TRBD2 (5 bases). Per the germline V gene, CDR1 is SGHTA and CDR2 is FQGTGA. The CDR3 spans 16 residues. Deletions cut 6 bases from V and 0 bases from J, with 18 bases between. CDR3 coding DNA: TGTGCCAGCAGTCCCCCGGTTCCGGGGAGCTCCTACGAGCAGTACTTC. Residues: CASSPPVPGSSYEQYF.

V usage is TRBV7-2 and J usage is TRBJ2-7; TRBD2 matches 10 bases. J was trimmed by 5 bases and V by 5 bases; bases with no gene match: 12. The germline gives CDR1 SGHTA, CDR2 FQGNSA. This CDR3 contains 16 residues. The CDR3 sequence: CASSQFSGTSVDEQYF. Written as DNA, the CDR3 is TGTGCCAGCAGCCAATTCTCAGGGACTAGCGTAGACGAGCAGTACTTC. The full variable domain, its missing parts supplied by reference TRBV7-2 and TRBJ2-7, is GAGVSQSPSNKVTEKGKDVELRCDPISGHTALYWYRQSLGQGLEFLIYFQGNSAPDKSGLPSDRFSAERTGGSVSTLTIQRTQQEDSAVYLCASSQFSGTSVDEQYFGPGTRLTVT.

DNA of the CDR3: TGTGCCAGCAGCCAAAGTCGGGGGACTGAAGCTTTCTTT. Translation gives CASSQSRGTEAFF. The chain couples TRBV14 to TRBJ1-1, with D perhaps TRBD1 (5 bases). Germline values: CDR1 SGHDN, CDR2 FVKESK. The CDR3 extends over 13 amino acids. V shed 2 bases and J shed 5 bases, with 9 bases lying between them.